Listed below are T cell receptor beta chains from one sample, sequenced in a study of graft-versus-host responses after intestinal transplantation. TCRdb's copy holds only in-frame clones and misses some; the assay was immunoSEQ multiplex PCR. The sample yields about 86,000 clones, 88% seen once. These TCRs' antigens remain unknown. The specimen was unstimulated CD4+ T cells sorted from spleen or lymph node cells, collected before transplant. The origin of the receptors is a human donor who was the organ donor for an intestinal transplant. The CDR3 runs from the conserved cysteine through the conserved F or W. Fields, in order: V gene, J gene, clone size, D gene, CDR3 protein, CDR3 DNA. The D gene is left open where the match is weak. The size field is filled for only some rows; it gives once, few, many or a size class.

TRBV14,TRBJ2-7,-,-,CASSQLGSPYEQYF,TGTGCCAGCAGCCAGTTAGGTAGCCCCTACGAGCAGTACTTC
TRBV7-2,TRBJ2-2,-,-,CASSLSRGQGGELFF,TGTGCCAGCAGCTTAAGCAGGGGTCAGGGCGGGGAGCTGTTTTTT
TRBV28,TRBJ1-2,once,TRBD1,CASSLSQGGYGYTF,TGTGCCAGCAGTTTATCCCAGGGGGGCTATGGCTACACCTTC
TRBV6-5,TRBJ1-1,-,-,CASSYRRGLGTEAFF,TGTGCCAGCAGTTACAGGCGGGGGCTGGGGACTGAAGCTTTCTTT
TRBV4-2,TRBJ2-3,few,-,CASSQGRGTDTQYF,TGTGCCAGCAGCCAAGGGAGAGGGACAGATACGCAGTATTTT
TRBV27,TRBJ2-3,-,TRBD2,CASSLLFSGGKHTQYF,TGTGCCAGCAGTTTACTTTTCTCGGGGGGAAAGCATACGCAGTATTTT
TRBV29-1,TRBJ2-2,few,TRBD1,CSVSDRAGSTGELFF,TGCAGCGTTTCGGACAGGGCTGGGAGCACCGGGGAGCTGTTTTTT
TRBV10-3,TRBJ1-5,-,TRBD1,CAISESHRRTGGNQPQHF,TGTGCCATCAGTGAGTCCCACCGGAGGACAGGGGGAAATCAGCCCCAGCATTTT
TRBV2,TRBJ2-1,-,TRBD2,CASRRLAGGHNEQFF,TGTGCCAGCAGACGACTAGCGGGAGGTCACAATGAGCAGTTCTTC
TRBV13,TRBJ2-3,-,TRBD2,CASSSTSGADTQYF,TGTGCCAGCAGCTCGACTAGCGGGGCAGATACGCAGTATTTT
TRBV5-4,TRBJ1-2,-,-,CASSPGGGQANYGYTF,TGTGCCAGCAGCCCGGGGGGCGGGCAGGCCAACTATGGCTACACCTTC
TRBV28,TRBJ1-5,-,-,CASTDSNQPQHF,TGTGCCTCTACTGATAGCAATCAGCCCCAGCATTTT
TRBV15,TRBJ2-7,-,TRBD2,CATRKEAGGRGGDEQYF,TGTGCCACCAGAAAAGAAGCGGGGGGCCGCGGGGGCGACGAGCAGTACTTC
TRBV5-1,TRBJ2-5,-,TRBD1,CASSTQGAETQYF,TGCGCCAGCAGTACTCAGGGGGCAGAGACCCAGTACTTC
TRBV7-6,TRBJ2-1,-,TRBD2,CASSLGGGYNEQFF,TGTGCCAGCAGCTTAGGCGGGGGGTACAATGAGCAGTTCTTC
TRBV11-2,TRBJ1-4,once,-,CASSPSGPPNEKLFF,TGTGCCAGCAGCCCATCAGGGCCCCCTAATGAAAAACTGTTTTTT
TRBV7-2,TRBJ2-7,once,-,CASSLLAYEQYF,TGTGCCAGCAGCTTACTAGCCTACGAGCAGTACTTC
TRBV7-9,TRBJ1-2,-,TRBD1,CASSLGRGHGYTF,TGTGCCAGCAGCTTAGGGAGGGGGCATGGCTACACCTTC
TRBV20-1,TRBJ2-1,-,-,CSDRAGPKQFF,TGCAGTGACCGGGCGGGACCTAAGCAGTTCTTC
TRBV11-2,TRBJ2-2,-,-,CASSFPSTRSTGELFF,TGTGCCAGCAGCTTCCCTTCGACTAGATCCACCGGGGAGCTGTTTTTT
TRBV2,TRBJ1-4,-,-,CASNAATGSFANEKLFF,TGTGCCAGCAACGCAGCAACAGGGAGCTTTGCTAATGAAAAACTGTTTTTT
TRBV29-1,TRBJ1-2,-,-,CSVETGNYGYTF,TGCAGCGTTGAGACGGGAAACTATGGCTACACCTTC